This passage covers 27 T cell receptor beta chains from one sample sequenced in a study of blood T cells in healthy people across ages. A sample-barcoded 5' primer and a J-beta primer mix were used in a second PCR of roughly 6 to 11 cycles. TCRdb analysed the 5' RACE reads with MiXCR anew, one entry per CDR3 protein. The sample records roughly 830,000 distinct CDR3 sequences, around two thirds being singletons. The sequenced sample consisted of blood. The receptors shown here come from a man aged 30 to 39 in good health.

This clonotype has just one count. CDR3: CASGTGESSGANVLTF. The CDR3 DNA reads as TGTGCCAGCGGGACAGGGGAGTCCTCTGGGGCCAACGTCCTGACTTTC. The chain uses TRBV7-3 and TRBJ2-6, with 10 bases lining up with TRBD1. There are 16 residues in the CDR3. CDR1 and CDR2 from the germline V gene are SGHTA and FQGTGA. Trimming at V came to 8 bases and at J to 0 bases, leaving 4 bases not matched to a gene. Filled out from reference TRBV7-3 and TRBJ2-6, the complete variable domain reads GAGVSQTPSNKVTEKGKYVELRCDPISGHTALYWYRQSLGQGPEFLIYFQGTGAADDSGLPNDRFFAVRPEGSVSTLKIQRTERGDSAVYLCASGTGESSGANVLTFGAGSRLTVL.

V and J are TRBV6-2 or TRBV6-3 and TRBJ1-6; TRBD1 is a possible D gene (5 bases). Per the germline V gene, CDR1 is MNHEY and CDR2 is SVGEGT. The V end lost 6 bases, the J end lost 6 bases, and 9 bases lay between the germline ends. The CDR3 contains 13 residues. The CDR3 DNA reads as TGTGCCAGCAGGGGACGGCGTAATTCACCCCTCCACTTT. This gives the protein CASRGRRNSPLHF.

The table lists this clonotype with a few counts. The J gene is TRBJ1-2, the V gene TRBV7-9; 12 bases agree with TRBD1. Losses at the gene ends were 5 bases for V and 5 bases for J; bases not matched to a gene: 3. The CDR3 sequence is 14 residues long. Germline-derived CDR1 and CDR2 are SEHNR and FQNEAQ (reference sequence). The CDR3 here is CASSRGQGAYGYTF. CDR3 DNA: TGTGCCAGCAGCCGGGGACAGGGGGCTTATGGCTACACCTTC.

This clonotype was observed a single time. The rearrangement links TRBV28 to TRBJ2-6; TRBD2 might be the D (5 bases). CDR3 length: 20 residues. V was pared by 2 bases and J by 0 bases, with 20 bases between. Germline CDR1 reads MDHEN; CDR2 reads SYDVKM. The CDR3 coding sequence is TGTGCCAGCAGTTTAGGGAGAATAGGGTTTTCCAGCTCTGGGGCCAACGTCCTGACTTTC. Amino acid sequence: CASSLGRIGFSSSGANVLTF.

This chain uses TRBV7-2 with TRBJ2-1; 7 positions match TRBD1. In germline, CDR1 is SGHTA, CDR2 FQGNSA. The CDR3 runs 13 residues. After removal of 3 bases from V and 7 bases from J, the junction contained 3 bases not matched to a gene. CDR3 protein: CASSFKGANEQFF. The DNA for the CDR3 is TGTGCCAGCAGCTTTAAGGGGGCTAATGAGCAGTTCTTC. The full variable domain, its missing parts supplied by reference TRBV7-2 and TRBJ2-1, is GAGVSQSPSNKVTEKGKDVELRCDPISGHTALYWYRQSLGQGLEFLIYFQGNSAPDKSGLPSDRFSAERTGGSVSTLTIQRTQQEDSAVYLCASSFKGANEQFFGPGTRLTVL.

The chain recombines TRBV4-3 with TRBJ2-7; maybe TRBD1 (5 bases). CDR1 and CDR2 from the germline V gene are LGHNA and YSLEER. The CDR3 contains 14 residues. Trimming stripped 5 bases from V and 2 bases from J, with 13 bases between. The DNA for the CDR3 is TGCGCCAGCAGCGTTGAAGGGGAAGCCTACGAGCAGTACTTC. This sequence encodes CASSVEGEAYEQYF.

The rearrangement links TRBV27 to TRBJ2-2; 7 nucleotides match TRBD1. This CDR3 region has 16 residues. V lost 7 bases to trimming and J lost 4 bases; unmatched junction nucleotides: 12. Germline CDR1 reads MNHEY; CDR2 reads SMNVEV (reference sequence). The CDR3 DNA follows: TGTGCCAGCACCGTGCTTCAGGGGGTATTCACCGGGGAGCTGTTTTTT. Its protein is CASTVLQGVFTGELFF.

The V and J genes are TRBV20-1 and TRBJ2-6; no clear D. Germline CDR1 DFQATT, CDR2 SNEGSKA (reference sequence). V dropped 2 bases and J dropped 0 bases, with 5 bases sitting between them. There are 14 residues in the CDR3. The DNA of the CDR3 is TGCAGTGCTAGACCCTTCTCTGGGGCCAACGTCCTGACTTTC. Translation: CSARPFSGANVLTF.

The genes are TRBV9 and TRBJ2-5, with TRBD2 matching 8 bases. This CDR3 has 15 residues. In germline, CDR1 is SGDLS, CDR2 YYNGEE. V dropped 3 bases and J dropped 1; count of bases not matched to a gene: 5. The CDR3 loop reads CASSAYGGGQETQYF. The CDR3 nucleotides are TGTGCCAGCAGCGCCTACGGGGGGGGCCAAGAGACCCAGTACTTC.

The V gene is TRBV7-2, the J gene TRBJ2-7; 13 nucleotides agree with TRBD2. Germline V gene lookup returns CDR1 SGHTA and CDR2 FQGNSA. V shed 1 base and J 2 bases; nucleotides not matched to a gene: 5. The CDR3 extends over 17 amino acids. The CDR3 region has the DNA TGTGCCAGCAGCTTAGATCCCGGGACTAGCGGGGCCTACGAGCAGTACTTC. Translating it yields CASSLDPGTSGAYEQYF. Together with reference TRBV7-2 and TRBJ2-7, the CDR3 gives the full variable domain: GAGVSQSPSNKVTEKGKDVELRCDPISGHTALYWYRQSLGQGLEFLIYFQGNSAPDKSGLPSDRFSAERTGGSVSTLTIQRTQQEDSAVYLCASSLDPGTSGAYEQYFGPGTRLTVT.

For the CDR3, the DNA is TGTGCCAGCAGAGTCAACAGGGTTAATCAGCCCCAGCATTTT. It translates to CASRVNRVNQPQHF. The chain links TRBV6-2 or TRBV6-3 to TRBJ1-5, with a weak D call TRBD1 (6 bases). Germline assignment: CDR1 MNHEY and CDR2 SVGEGT. The CDR3 totals 14 residues. V dropped 6 bases and J dropped 4 bases, with 13 bases sitting between them.

This sequence joins TRBV20-1 and TRBJ2-7; D remains unclear. CDR1 DFQATT and CDR2 SNEGSKA come from the germline V gene (reference sequence). V lost 1 base to trimming and J lost 3 bases, with 4 bases between them. This CDR3 has 11 amino acids. CDR3 in amino acids: CSARVLYEQYF. The CDR3 region has the DNA TGCAGTGCTAGAGTCCTCTACGAGCAGTACTTC.

This clonotype was picked up a small number of times. This chain uses TRBV27 with TRBJ2-5; the D gene is possibly TRBD1 (5 bases). The J call could be wrong; TRBJ2-7 is a better fit for the DNA end. The CDR3 length is 14 residues. Germline V gives CDR1 MNHEY, CDR2 SMNVEV (reference sequence). The CDR3 reads CASSEQVSSYEQYF. In DNA form, the CDR3 reads TGTGCCAGCAGTGAACAGGTATCCTCCTACGAGCAGTACTTC.

The rearrangement joins TRBV12-3 or TRBV12-4 to TRBJ1-1; D ambiguous. V was pared by 2 bases and J by 0 bases, with 7 bases between. This CDR3 contains 14 residues. CDR3 region: CASSLRQVNTEAFF. The CDR3 coding sequence is TGTGCCAGCAGTTTACGGCAGGTGAACACTGAAGCTTTCTTT.

The genes are TRBV29-1 and TRBJ1-1; no reliable D call. CDR3 length: 15 residues. V was cut by 1 base and J by 0 bases, with 12 bases left in between. Germline CDR1 SQVTM, CDR2 ANQGSEA. CDR3 coding DNA: TGCAGCGTTGAAGGAACAGCTGCTCTGAACACTGAAGCTTTCTTT. Translating it yields CSVEGTAALNTEAFF. Based on the CDR3 plus reference TRBV29-1 and TRBJ1-1, the full variable domain is SAVISQKPSRDICQRGTSLTIQCQVDSQVTMMFWYRQQPGQSLTLIATANQGSEATYESGFVIDKFPISRPNLTFSTLTVSNMSPEDSSIYLCSVEGTAALNTEAFFGQGTRLTVV.

The chain couples TRBV20-1 to TRBJ2-7, with 9 bases matching TRBD1. The CDR3 contains 13 residues. V shed 3 bases, J shed 4 bases, and the junction held 4 bases outside the gene matches. Germline values: CDR1 DFQATT, CDR2 SNEGSKA (reference sequence). This CDR3 is CSARSDRGYEQYF. The CDR3 region has the DNA TGCAGTGCTAGGTCGGACAGGGGTTACGAGCAGTACTTC.

For the CDR3, the DNA is TGCAGTGCTTCCCTTAGGCGTCCGGACTCCTACAATGAGCAGTTCTTC. Translated, it gives CSASLRRPDSYNEQFF. This chain uses TRBV20-1 with TRBJ2-1; D ambiguous. CDR1 is DFQATT and CDR2 is SNEGSKA in the germline V gene (reference sequence). CDR3 length equals 16 residues. V lost 5 bases and J 0 bases, leaving 17 bases between the germline ends.

The V gene is TRBV7-9, the J gene TRBJ2-7; a weak D match, TRBD1 (6 bases). The CDR3 has 15 amino acids. Germline V gene lookup returns CDR1 SEHNR and CDR2 FQNEAQ (reference sequence). Trimming stripped 5 bases from V and 0 bases from J, with 14 bases between. CDR3 sequence reads: CASSERDTSSYEQYF. For the CDR3, the DNA is TGTGCCAGCAGCGAACGGGACACCAGCTCCTACGAGCAGTACTTC.

The chain links TRBV28 to TRBJ2-3; D is unresolved. This CDR3 has 16 residues. Germline CDR1 is MDHEN and CDR2 is SYDVKM. Trimming stripped 4 bases from V and 0 bases from J, with 14 bases between. DNA of the CDR3: TGTGCCAGCAGTTCCACGGGCACCTCTAGCACAGATACGCAGTATTTT. It codes for CASSSTGTSSTDTQYF.

The V and J genes are TRBV20-1 and TRBJ2-7; D perhaps matches TRBD1 (5 bases). The CDR3 is 14 amino acids. Germline CDR1 DFQATT, CDR2 SNEGSKA (reference sequence). The V end lost 5 bases, the J end lost 6 bases, and 20 bases lay between the germline ends. This CDR3 reads CSAPPHGNRGEQYF. The CDR3 nucleotides are TGCAGTGCTCCCCCCCACGGCAATAGGGGCGAGCAGTACTTC.

The chain recombines TRBV6-2 or TRBV6-3 with TRBJ2-4; perhaps TRBD2 as D (7 bases). Deletions cut 9 bases from V and 1 base from J, with 13 bases between. CDR3 length: 14 residues. Germline assignment: CDR1 MNHEY and CDR2 SVGEGT. The CDR3 loop reads CASGRGSAKNIQYF. The CDR3 DNA is TGTGCCAGTGGGAGGGGGAGTGCCAAAAACATTCAGTACTTC.

This clonotype appeared a few times. The CDR3 sequence is CASSQESYRLRASGANVLTF. In DNA form, the CDR3 reads TGCGCCAGCAGCCAAGAATCGTACAGGCTTAGAGCCTCTGGGGCCAACGTCCTGACTTTC. The J gene is TRBJ2-6, the V gene TRBV4-3; perhaps TRBD1 as D (5 bases). The CDR3 has 20 amino acids. Germline values: CDR1 LGHNA, CDR2 YSLEER. Trimming left V 0 bases short and J 0 bases short, with 18 bases between.

In its sample, this clonotype was seen a few times. V and J are TRBV7-2 and TRBJ2-1; D unclear. Looked up from germline, CDR1 is SGHTA and CDR2 is FQGNSA. The CDR3 totals 15 residues. The germline V and J ends were trimmed by 1 base and 0 bases, with 7 bases remaining between them. This CDR3 is CASSLVGDSYNEQFF. CDR3 sequence (DNA): TGTGCCAGCAGCTTAGTAGGCGACTCCTACAATGAGCAGTTCTTC.

This clonotype was detected only once. V usage is TRBV10-3 and J usage is TRBJ2-2, with D tentatively TRBD1 (6 bases). Trimming stripped 8 bases from V and 4 bases from J, with 17 bases between. Germline V lookup: CDR1 ENHRY, CDR2 SYGVKD. The CDR3 length is 15 residues. The CDR3 is CAIGQEGEPTGELFF. CDR3 DNA: TGTGCCATCGGTCAAGAGGGGGAACCCACCGGGGAGCTGTTTTTT.

The gene calls are TRBV4-3 and TRBJ2-3; tentatively, D is TRBD2 (5 bases). The CDR3 consists of 18 residues. Deletions cut 0 bases from V and 1 base from J, with 17 bases between. Germline values: CDR1 LGHNA, CDR2 YSLEER. CDR3 protein: CASSQDRPWTHGTDTQYF. The CDR3 DNA is TGCGCCAGCAGCCAAGATAGACCCTGGACTCATGGCACAGATACGCAGTATTTT.

The V gene is TRBV7-2, the J gene TRBJ2-3; no definite D call. This CDR3 is built from 15 residues. The V end lost 2 bases, the J end lost 6 bases, and 15 bases lay between the germline ends. Germline CDR1 is SGHTA and CDR2 is FQGNSA. The CDR3 DNA follows: TGTGCCAGCAGCTTAAGTGGGAATCCCGGGGATACGCAGTATTTT. This gives the protein CASSLSGNPGDTQYF.

In this sample, this clonotype turned up a few times. The chain links TRBV27 to TRBJ2-5; 7 positions agree with TRBD1. CDR1 is MNHEY and CDR2 is SMNVEV in the germline V gene (reference sequence). The CDR3 runs to 15 residues. The V gene end was trimmed by 4 bases and the J gene end by 0 bases; junction bases not matched to a gene: 5. CDR3 sequence (DNA): TGTGCCAGCAGTTCGTGGGACAGATACCAAGAGACCCAGTACTTC. This translates into CASSSWDRYQETQYF.